The rows below give T cell receptor beta chains drawn from one sample of a study of CD8+ T cells in alopecia areata. Using immunoSEQ multiplex PCR, the repertoire was profiled, and TCRdb retains in-frame clones only, with some absent. Of 4,800 or so clones detected, around 93% appear once; the ten largest clones hold under 25%. The material was skin, obtained at week 4, from a patient treated with tofacitinib. All receptors derive from a human donor with alopecia areata. Each CDR3 is given with its conserved first and last residue. The order of the fields is V gene, J gene, CDR3 protein.

v_call: TRBV7-2
j_call: TRBJ1-6
cdr3_aa: CASRGRVGYSYNSPLHF

v_call: TRBV5-1
j_call: TRBJ2-1
cdr3_aa: CASSPGGNEQFF

v_call: TRBV2
j_call: TRBJ2-2
cdr3_aa: CATMDRGNTGELFF

v_call: TRBV29-1
j_call: TRBJ2-3
cdr3_aa: CSARQGSTDTQYF

v_call: TRBV9
j_call: TRBJ1-2
cdr3_aa: CASSALPVEPNYGYTF

v_call: TRBV27
j_call: TRBJ2-4
cdr3_aa: CASRGELAKNIQYF

v_call: TRBV12-5
j_call: TRBJ1-6
cdr3_aa: CASGLVNSPLHF

v_call: TRBV6-5
j_call: TRBJ2-2
cdr3_aa: CASRPRGGSGGELFF

v_call: TRBV29-1
j_call: TRBJ2-1
cdr3_aa: CSVEGTSGPLYNEQFF

v_call: TRBV7-2
j_call: TRBJ2-5
cdr3_aa: CASSDGRKMQETQYF